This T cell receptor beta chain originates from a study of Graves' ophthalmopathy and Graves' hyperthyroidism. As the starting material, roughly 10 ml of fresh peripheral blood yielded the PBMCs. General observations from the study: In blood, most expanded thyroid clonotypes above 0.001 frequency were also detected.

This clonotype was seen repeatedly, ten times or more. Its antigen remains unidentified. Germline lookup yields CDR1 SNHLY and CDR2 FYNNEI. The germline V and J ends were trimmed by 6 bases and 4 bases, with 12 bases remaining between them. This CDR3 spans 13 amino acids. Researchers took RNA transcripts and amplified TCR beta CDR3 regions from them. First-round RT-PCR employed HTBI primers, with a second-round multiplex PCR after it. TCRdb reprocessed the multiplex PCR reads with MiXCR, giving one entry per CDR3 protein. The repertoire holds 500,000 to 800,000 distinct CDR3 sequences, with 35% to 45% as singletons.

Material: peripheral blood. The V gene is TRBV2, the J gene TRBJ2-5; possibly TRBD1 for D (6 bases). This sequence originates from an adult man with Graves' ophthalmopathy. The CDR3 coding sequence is TGTGCCAGCAGAGACGCAGGGGTAGAGACCCAGTACTTC. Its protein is CASRDAGVETQYF.